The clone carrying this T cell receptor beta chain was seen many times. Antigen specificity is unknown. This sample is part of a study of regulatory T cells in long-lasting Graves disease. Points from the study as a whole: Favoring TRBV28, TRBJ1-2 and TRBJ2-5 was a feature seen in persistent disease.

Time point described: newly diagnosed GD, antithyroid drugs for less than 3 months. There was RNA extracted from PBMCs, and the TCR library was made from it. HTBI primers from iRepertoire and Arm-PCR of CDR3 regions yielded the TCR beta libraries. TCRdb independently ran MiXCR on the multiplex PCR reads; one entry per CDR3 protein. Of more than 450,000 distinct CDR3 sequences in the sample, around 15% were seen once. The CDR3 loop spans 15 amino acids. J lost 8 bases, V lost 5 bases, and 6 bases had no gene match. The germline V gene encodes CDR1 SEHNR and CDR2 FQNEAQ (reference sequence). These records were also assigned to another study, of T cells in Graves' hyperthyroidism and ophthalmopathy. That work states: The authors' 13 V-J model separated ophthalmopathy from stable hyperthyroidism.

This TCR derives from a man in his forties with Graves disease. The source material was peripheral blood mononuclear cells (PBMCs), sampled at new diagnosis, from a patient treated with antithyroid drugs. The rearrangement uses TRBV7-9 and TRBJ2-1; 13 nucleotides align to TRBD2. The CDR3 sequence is CASSTRTSGSHEQFF. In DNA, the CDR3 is TGTGCCAGCAGCACGCGGACTAGCGGGAGCCATGAGCAGTTCTTC.